The clone carrying this T cell receptor (beta chain) was seen only a few times. As yet, its antigen is unknown. CDR1 is SGHDN, CDR2 FVKESK, per germline. The V end lost 1 base, the J end lost 4 bases, and 17 bases lay between the germline ends. This CDR3 region has 18 residues. Molecules of cDNA were individually given unique molecular identifiers that were attached to them. A single record per CDR3 protein comes from TCRdb applying MiXCR to the 5' RACE reads. The repertoire has roughly 63,000 distinct CDR3 sequences, around 12% of them found once; the top ten carry roughly 1.2%. The data originate from a study of early T cells in non-severe SARS-CoV-2 infection. Study-wide context: Sequencing was performed on bulk RNA from unsorted whole blood, leaving chains unpaired.

Study-level results: VDJdb-based matching was biased toward anti-spike CD8 responses and missed private and CD4 specificities.

V gene TRBV14 combines with J gene TRBJ2-6; unclear D gene. Specimen: whole blood, collected at baseline. This clonotype originated in an adult who was a healthcare worker with PCR-confirmed SARS-CoV-2 infection or an uninfected control (not recorded which). The donor label of this sample is uncertain. The CDR3 coding sequence is TGTGCCAGCAGCCAAGGGGTCGCGGATATCCCCGGGGCCAACGTCCTGACTTTC. Translation gives CASSQGVADIPGANVLTF.